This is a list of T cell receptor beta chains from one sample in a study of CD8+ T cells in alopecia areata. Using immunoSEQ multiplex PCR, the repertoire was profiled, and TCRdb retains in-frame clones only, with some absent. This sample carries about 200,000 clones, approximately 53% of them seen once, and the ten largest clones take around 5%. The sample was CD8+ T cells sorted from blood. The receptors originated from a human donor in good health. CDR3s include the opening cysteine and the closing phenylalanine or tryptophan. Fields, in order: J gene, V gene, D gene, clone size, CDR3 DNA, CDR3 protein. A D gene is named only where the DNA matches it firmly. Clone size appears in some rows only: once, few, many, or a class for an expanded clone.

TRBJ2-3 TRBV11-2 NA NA TGTGCCAGCAGCTTAGGACGGATTAGCACAGATACGCAGTATTTT CASSLGRISTDTQYF
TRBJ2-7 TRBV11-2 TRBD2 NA TGTGCCAGCAGCTTAGGACTAGCGGGCTACGAGCAGTACTTC CASSLGLAGYEQYF
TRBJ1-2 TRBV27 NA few TGTGCCAGCAGCTCCACGTGGGACAACTCCTATGGCTACACCTTC CASSSTWDNSYGYTF
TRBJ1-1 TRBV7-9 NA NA TGTGCCAGCAGCTTAGGGACAGAGCTCGGTGAAGCTTTCTTT CASSLGTELGEAFF
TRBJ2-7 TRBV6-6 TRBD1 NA TGTGCCAGCAGGGGCGCGGGACAGGGGCAGTACGAGCAGTACTTC CASRGAGQGQYEQYF
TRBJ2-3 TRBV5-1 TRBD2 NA TGCGCCAGCAGCTTTACCGGGGGGGTACCACACATCACAGATACGCAGTATTTT CASSFTGGVPHITDTQYF
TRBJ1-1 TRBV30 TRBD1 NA TGTGCCTGGAGGCAGGGGGCGAACACTGAAGCTTTCTTT CAWRQGANTEAFF
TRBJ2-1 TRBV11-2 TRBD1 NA TGTGCCAGCAGGGTGACAGGGAATGATCGGGATGAGCAGTTCTTC CASRVTGNDRDEQFF
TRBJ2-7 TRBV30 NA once TGTGCCTGGAGGGTAGGGTACGAGCAGTACTTC CAWRVGYEQYF
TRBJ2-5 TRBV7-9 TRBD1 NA TGTGCCAGCAGCCCCCGAGAGGGACAGCGAGAGACCCAGTACTTC CASSPREGQRETQYF
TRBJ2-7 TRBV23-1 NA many TGCGCCAGCAGTCACGGGGCGACCACCTACGAGCAGTACTTC CASSHGATTYEQYF
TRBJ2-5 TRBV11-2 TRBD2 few TGTGCCAGCAGCCCACTAGCGGGGTGGGAGACCCAGTACTTC CASSPLAGWETQYF